This TCR beta chain is drawn from a study of blood T cells in healthy people across ages. Overall study: The template switching approach captured approximately one barcoded beta molecule for every two T cells.

CDR3 length: 16 amino acids. V gave up 5 bases and J gave up 11 bases, with 27 bases separating them. With a J-beta primer mix and a sample-barcoded 5' primer, a second PCR ran roughly 6 to 12 cycles. TCRdb used MiXCR to reprocess the 5' RACE reads, holding one entry per CDR3 protein. The table has about 940,000 distinct CDR3 sequences, roughly 50% seen once; the top ten hold around 15%. This clonotype was seen only a few times. This may stem from a read error, because a much larger clone lies one nucleotide away. The TCR comes from a man aged 25-45 years in good health. The V and J genes are TRBV12-3 or TRBV12-4 and TRBJ2-5; TRBD1 might be the D (5 bases). Material: blood. The CDR3: CASSAPSGWGGNEQYF. DNA of the CDR3: TGTGCCAGCAGTGCTCCCTCAGGGTGGGGTGGTAATGAGCAGTACTTC.